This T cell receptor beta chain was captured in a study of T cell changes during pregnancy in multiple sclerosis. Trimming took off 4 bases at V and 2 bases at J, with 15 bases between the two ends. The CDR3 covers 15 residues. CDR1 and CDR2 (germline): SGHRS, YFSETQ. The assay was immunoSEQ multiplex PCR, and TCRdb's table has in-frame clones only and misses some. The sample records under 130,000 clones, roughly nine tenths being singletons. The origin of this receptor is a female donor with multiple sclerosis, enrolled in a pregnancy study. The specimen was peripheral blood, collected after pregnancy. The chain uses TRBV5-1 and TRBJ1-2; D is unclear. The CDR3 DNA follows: TGCGCCAGCAGCCCCGGGAGAACGACGAACTATGGCTACACCTTC. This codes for CASSPGRTTNYGYTF.